This is a list of T cell receptor beta chains from one sample in a study of cytomegalovirus exposure and HLA in healthy donors. Only in-frame clones appear in the TCRdb table, and some are missing; sequencing was by immunoSEQ multiplex PCR. This sample has about 98,000 clones, with roughly 80% found just once. The sequenced material came from PBMCs. These TCRs come from a man aged 55 to 70 in good health and CMV-seropositive. Both conserved end residues are trimmed from each CDR3. Fields, in order: CDR3 protein, J gene, V gene, clone size. A clone size is listed for some rows: how often the clone was seen (once, few, many), or a class if it is expanded.

CDR3aa: ASSRGLAGGLYEQY
j_gene: TRBJ2-7
v_gene: TRBV5-1
abundance: NA

CDR3aa: ASSQDGPRGFPNEQF
j_gene: TRBJ2-1
v_gene: TRBV14
abundance: NA

CDR3aa: ASSFLRAGNEQF
j_gene: TRBJ2-1
v_gene: TRBV5-6
abundance: NA

CDR3aa: ASQTGGRETQY
j_gene: TRBJ2-5
v_gene: TRBV2
abundance: NA

CDR3aa: ASSLYQGLVAEQY
j_gene: TRBJ2-7
v_gene: TRBV5-6
abundance: NA

CDR3aa: ASSQPGQGTYEQY
j_gene: TRBJ2-7
v_gene: TRBV18
abundance: NA

CDR3aa: ASSSGDRANQPQH
j_gene: TRBJ1-5
v_gene: TRBV27
abundance: few

CDR3aa: ASSLTGGAGYT
j_gene: TRBJ1-2
v_gene: TRBV5-4
abundance: NA

CDR3aa: ASSPGGTGELF
j_gene: TRBJ2-2
v_gene: TRBV6-5
abundance: once

CDR3aa: SVVRLTDTQY
j_gene: TRBJ2-3
v_gene: TRBV29-1
abundance: NA

CDR3aa: ASSQDPGRGIRPQH
j_gene: TRBJ1-5
v_gene: TRBV4-3
abundance: NA

CDR3aa: ASSTQGKSSYEQY
j_gene: TRBJ2-7
v_gene: TRBV28
abundance: NA

CDR3aa: ASSLGIQTPYEQY
j_gene: TRBJ2-7
v_gene: TRBV7-8
abundance: NA

CDR3aa: ASSSDRGDPSWGYT
j_gene: TRBJ1-2
v_gene: TRBV7-6
abundance: NA

CDR3aa: ASSPLTGLTEAF
j_gene: TRBJ1-1
v_gene: TRBV18
abundance: few

CDR3aa: ASRIGTGGTYEQY
j_gene: TRBJ2-7
v_gene: TRBV6-1
abundance: NA

CDR3aa: ASSLTSGRSDTQY
j_gene: TRBJ2-3
v_gene: TRBV7-3
abundance: NA

CDR3aa: ASSQDRLAYEQF
j_gene: NA
v_gene: TRBV4-1
abundance: NA

CDR3aa: ASSLAYSTDTQY
j_gene: TRBJ2-3
v_gene: TRBV5-1
abundance: NA

CDR3aa: ASSLVPNYLYNEQF
j_gene: TRBJ2-1
v_gene: TRBV7-2
abundance: NA

CDR3aa: AWSLLQGGFSGNTIY
j_gene: TRBJ1-3
v_gene: TRBV30
abundance: once

CDR3aa: ASSRRGGTLH
j_gene: TRBJ1-6
v_gene: TRBV7-2
abundance: NA

CDR3aa: ASSATGTVNYGYT
j_gene: TRBJ1-2
v_gene: TRBV27
abundance: NA

CDR3aa: ASSQVGTGGRTEAF
j_gene: TRBJ1-1
v_gene: TRBV14
abundance: NA

CDR3aa: ASSLAAASYEQY
j_gene: TRBJ2-7
v_gene: TRBV7-9
abundance: NA

CDR3aa: ASSLRARSNQPQH
j_gene: TRBJ1-5
v_gene: TRBV6-5
abundance: NA

CDR3aa: ASSLWPGQGYGYT
j_gene: TRBJ1-2
v_gene: TRBV27
abundance: NA

CDR3aa: ASSGGRTYGELF
j_gene: TRBJ2-2
v_gene: TRBV7-6
abundance: NA

CDR3aa: ARPQRGGQGHIQPQH
j_gene: TRBJ1-5
v_gene: TRBV21-1
abundance: once

CDR3aa: ASSARGRENYGYT
j_gene: TRBJ1-2
v_gene: TRBV5-6
abundance: NA

CDR3aa: ASSYSVGGAPAF
j_gene: TRBJ1-1
v_gene: TRBV6-5
abundance: few

CDR3aa: ASSPVWTGHGELF
j_gene: TRBJ2-2
v_gene: TRBV7-8
abundance: NA

CDR3aa: ASSLTRGAHEQY
j_gene: TRBJ2-7
v_gene: TRBV7-9
abundance: few

CDR3aa: ASSPYSGTGQSYEQY
j_gene: TRBJ2-7
v_gene: TRBV7-2
abundance: NA

CDR3aa: ASSLGSTGTVGIHT
j_gene: TRBJ1-2
v_gene: TRBV5-1
abundance: NA

CDR3aa: ASGDRGYSYEQY
j_gene: TRBJ2-7
v_gene: TRBV2
abundance: NA

CDR3aa: ASSRTGGDYEQY
j_gene: TRBJ2-7
v_gene: TRBV4-1
abundance: NA

CDR3aa: ASSSTRQGIHQPQH
j_gene: TRBJ1-5
v_gene: TRBV6-5
abundance: NA

CDR3aa: ASSLQGDGYT
j_gene: TRBJ1-2
v_gene: TRBV7-8
abundance: NA

CDR3aa: ASSYSRGSNQPQH
j_gene: TRBJ1-5
v_gene: TRBV6-5
abundance: NA

CDR3aa: ASSSTGTNVYEQY
j_gene: TRBJ2-7
v_gene: TRBV7-9
abundance: NA

CDR3aa: AMGQLTDTQY
j_gene: TRBJ2-3
v_gene: TRBV10-3
abundance: NA

CDR3aa: ASSLGRGSQIRTPDTQY
j_gene: TRBJ2-3
v_gene: TRBV5-1
abundance: NA

CDR3aa: ASSLAGQGARTDTQY
j_gene: TRBJ2-3
v_gene: TRBV5-1
abundance: NA

CDR3aa: ASSQVQGTGELF
j_gene: TRBJ2-2
v_gene: TRBV4-3
abundance: NA

CDR3aa: ASSAPGTGFEKLF
j_gene: TRBJ1-4
v_gene: TRBV6-1
abundance: NA

CDR3aa: ASSDGNRYNEQF
j_gene: TRBJ2-1
v_gene: TRBV6-4
abundance: NA

CDR3aa: ASSLSGNPSGANVLT
j_gene: TRBJ2-6
v_gene: TRBV9
abundance: NA

CDR3aa: ASSQDRRNTEAF
j_gene: TRBJ1-1
v_gene: TRBV18
abundance: few

CDR3aa: ASSPRGRGYQETQY
j_gene: TRBJ2-5
v_gene: TRBV7-6
abundance: NA

CDR3aa: SSSFEGYEQY
j_gene: TRBJ2-7
v_gene: TRBV7-9
abundance: NA

CDR3aa: ASASLNPNTGELF
j_gene: TRBJ2-2
v_gene: TRBV5-1
abundance: NA

CDR3aa: ASSLVLVGQSPYNEQF
j_gene: TRBJ2-1
v_gene: TRBV5-6
abundance: NA

CDR3aa: ASSYRQGANQPQH
j_gene: TRBJ1-5
v_gene: TRBV19
abundance: NA

CDR3aa: ASRTPDRSEAF
j_gene: TRBJ1-1
v_gene: TRBV6-5
abundance: few

CDR3aa: ASSSGTGNGQPQH
j_gene: TRBJ1-5
v_gene: TRBV7-6
abundance: few

CDR3aa: ASSLVSTGIYSPLH
j_gene: TRBJ1-6
v_gene: TRBV7-2
abundance: once

CDR3aa: ASSHLTGGYT
j_gene: TRBJ1-2
v_gene: TRBV4-1
abundance: NA

CDR3aa: ASKPSGGAYEQY
j_gene: TRBJ2-7
v_gene: TRBV6-1
abundance: NA